Below are 23 T cell receptor beta chains sequenced from a single sample in a study of blood T cell repertoires in COVID-19 (dated by TCRdb to between 2020 and 2021). Preparation of the library involved the immunoSEQ multiplex PCR assay. Imported from immuneACCESS, the table was reduced by TCRdb to in-frame sequences with V and J called. These copies leave out some clones; in studies compared against another copy, an unresolved V gene accounts for under half, and the cause of the remainder is not known. The sample includes 98,000 or so clones, with 84% observed a single time. Around a quarter of the sample belongs to the ten largest clones. The sample taken for sequencing was peripheral blood. Receptors were obtained from a man in his sixties with acute or convalescent COVID-19.

This clone is a singleton in its sample. The J gene is TRBJ1-1, the V gene TRBV5-5; D is perhaps TRBD1 (5 bases). V was clipped by 5 bases and J by 5 bases, with 19 bases between them. The CDR3 spans 15 residues. Per the germline V gene, CDR1 is SGHKS and CDR2 is YYEKEE (reference sequence). CDR3 nucleotide sequence: TGTGCCAGCAGGGCTGGTCGAGATGCAGGGACTGAAGCTTTCTTT. Amino acids: CASRAGRDAGTEAFF.

This sequence joins TRBV28 and TRBJ1-1; TRBD1 matches 7 bases. Looked up from germline, CDR1 is MDHEN and CDR2 is SYDVKM. The CDR3 is 15 residues long. Losses at the gene ends were 6 bases for V and 1 base for J; bases not matched to a gene: 8. CDR3 DNA sequence: TGTGCCAGCAGCCTTCCGGGACAGACGAACACTGAAGCTTTCTTT. It specifies CASSLPGQTNTEAFF.

This sequence joins TRBV10-3 and TRBJ1-2; TRBD1 aligns across 10 bases. V lost 6 bases and J lost 2; bases outside the gene matches: 6. This CDR3 comprises 15 residues. Germline V lookup: CDR1 ENHRY, CDR2 SYGVKD. The CDR3 loop reads CAIRIPGQGNYGYTF. The CDR3 region has the DNA TGTGCCATCAGGATACCGGGACAGGGGAACTATGGCTACACCTTC.

This clone occurred once. The rearrangement links TRBV7-9 to TRBJ2-3; TRBD1 might be the D (5 bases). The V and J ends lost 2 bases and 6 bases respectively, with 12 bases between them. The CDR3 loop spans 14 amino acids. CDR1 and CDR2 from the germline V gene are SEHNR and FQNEAQ (reference sequence). The DNA for the CDR3 is TGTGCCAGCAGCTTAAGACAGTATTTCGATACGCAGTATTTT. Amino acid sequence: CASSLRQYFDTQYF. Full variable domain (rest looked up from reference TRBV7-9 and TRBJ2-3): DTGVSQNPRHKITKRGQNVTFRCDPISEHNRLYWYRQTLGQGPEFLTYFQNEAQLEKSRLLSDRFSAERPKGSFSTLEIQRTEQGDSAMYLCASSLRQYFDTQYFGPGTRLTVL.

This clone was observed a few times. This chain connects TRBV7-8 to TRBJ1-1, with D perhaps matching TRBD1 (5 bases). Per germline, CDR1 SGHVS and CDR2 FQNEAQ. The CDR3 length is 17 residues. Trimming stripped 3 bases from V and 1 base from J, with 18 bases between. The DNA for the CDR3 is TGTGCCAGCAGCTTGAGGATAAGTTACAGGTCGAACACTGAAGCTTTCTTT. It codes for CASSLRISYRSNTEAFF. Based on the CDR3 plus reference TRBV7-8 and TRBJ1-1, the full variable domain is GAGVSQSPRYKVAKRGQDVALRCDPISGHVSLFWYQQALGQGPEFLTYFQNEAQLDKSGLPSDRFFAERPEGSVSTLKIQRTQQEDSAVYLCASSLRISYRSNTEAFFGQGTRLTVV.

This chain links TRBV12-3 or TRBV12-4 with TRBJ2-5; no clear D. The CDR3 runs 12 residues. Trimming removed 5 bases at V and 5 bases at J, with 9 bases between. This chain's CDR3 is CASSQPRETQYF. The CDR3 DNA follows: TGTGCCAGCAGTCAACCCAGGGAGACCCAGTACTTC.

The gene calls are TRBV5-6 and TRBJ2-1; 9 nucleotides match TRBD1. Germline V gives CDR1 SGHDT, CDR2 YYEEEE. The CDR3 loop spans 16 amino acids. V trimming: 4 bases; J trimming: 7 bases; junction bases outside the gene matches: 12. CDR3 protein: CASSPVWTGERNEQFF. For the CDR3, the DNA is TGTGCCAGCAGCCCAGTCTGGACAGGGGAGAGAAATGAGCAGTTCTTC.

The chain links TRBV27 to TRBJ2-3; 12 bases line up with TRBD1. V was pared by 5 bases and J by 7 bases, with 13 bases of the junction left unmatched. The CDR3 is 17 amino acids. Per the germline V gene, CDR1 is MNHEY and CDR2 is SMNVEV (reference sequence). The CDR3 is CASSPTPGTGGWNTQYF. The CDR3 DNA reads TGTGCCAGCAGTCCGACTCCCGGGACAGGGGGCTGGAATACGCAGTATTTT.

This chain uses TRBV27 with TRBJ2-1; maybe TRBD2 (5 bases). CDR1 and CDR2 from the germline V gene are MNHEY and SMNVEV (reference sequence). V was pared by 2 bases and J by 4 bases, with 6 bases between. CDR3 size: 13 residues. CDR3 DNA sequence: TGTGCCAGCAGTTTACGGGGTTACAATGAGCAGTTCTTC. It encodes CASSLRGYNEQFF.

The chain has TRBV7-2 and TRBJ2-1, with D unclear. This CDR3 has 16 amino acids. Germline V gene lookup returns CDR1 SGHTA and CDR2 FQGNSA. V lost 2 bases, J lost 0 bases, and 11 bases lay in between. CDR3 region: CASSLRSLSSYNEQFF. The CDR3 DNA follows: TGTGCCAGCAGCTTAAGATCCTTGAGCTCCTACAATGAGCAGTTCTTC.

The V call is TRBV2, the J call TRBJ2-1; possible D gene TRBD2, 6 bases. This CDR3 comprises 15 residues. The V end was cut by 3 bases, the J end by 3 bases, with 12 bases between. The V gene's germline CDR1 is SNHLY and CDR2 FYNNEI. CDR3: CASSEAGSVYNEQFF. The CDR3 DNA reads TGTGCCAGCAGTGAGGCGGGGAGTGTCTACAATGAGCAGTTCTTC.

The CDR3 bases are TGCGCCAGCAGCTCCCGAGGAGGGAGCTCCTACAATGAGCAGTTCTTC. It is translated as CASSSRGGSSYNEQFF. The chain couples TRBV5-1 to TRBJ2-1; D might be TRBD2 (6 bases). Germline CDR1 and CDR2: SGHRS and YFSETQ. V lost 3 bases and J lost 0, with 13 bases in between. CDR3 length: 16 residues. Together with reference TRBV5-1 and TRBJ2-1, the CDR3 gives the full variable domain: KAGVTQTPRYLIKTRGQQVTLSCSPISGHRSVSWYQQTPGQGLQFLFEYFSETQRNKGNFPGRFSGRQFSNSRSEMNVSTLELGDSALYLCASSSRGGSSYNEQFFGPGTRLTVL.

The chain links TRBV11-2 to TRBJ2-5, with no clear D. The V end lost 2 bases, the J end lost 5 bases, and 9 bases lay between the germline ends. The CDR3 consists of 13 residues. Germline V gene sequence: CDR1 SGHAT, CDR2 FQNNGV. This CDR3 reads CASSLQFSETQYF. DNA of the CDR3: TGTGCCAGCAGCTTACAGTTTTCGGAGACCCAGTACTTC.

This clone was seen a single time. The gene calls are TRBV5-6 and TRBJ2-5, with TRBD1 identical over 9 bases. The V and J ends lost 2 bases and 4 bases, in that order; junction bases with no gene match: 3. Germline V CDR1 and CDR2: SGHDT, YYEEEE. CDR3 length: 14 amino acids. CDR3 DNA: TGTGCCAGCAGCTTACAGGGGGCTCGAGAGACCCAGTACTTC. Its translation is CASSLQGARETQYF.

This chain uses TRBV7-9 with TRBJ2-7, with a tentative D call TRBD2 (8 bases). CDR1 SEHNR and CDR2 FQNEAQ come from the germline V gene (reference sequence). CDR3 length equals 17 residues. V lost 5 bases and J lost 2, with 22 bases in between. CDR3 loop: CASSPPPGRGLAYEQYF. The DNA of the CDR3 is TGTGCCAGCAGCCCGCCGCCCGGGAGGGGGCTGGCCTACGAGCAGTACTTC.

This clone was seen a handful of times. V is TRBV12-3 or TRBV12-4 and J is TRBJ2-5; tentatively, D is TRBD1 (5 bases). The CDR3 contains 11 residues. Trimming left V 6 bases short and J 5 bases short, with 7 bases between. The CDR3 is CASSPGETQYF. For the CDR3, the DNA is TGTGCCAGCAGCCCAGGGGAGACCCAGTACTTC.

This chain connects TRBV11-3 to TRBJ1-2; D perhaps matches TRBD1 (5 bases). Germline V CDR1 and CDR2: SGHNT, YENEEA. The V and J ends lost 5 bases and 8 bases respectively, with 15 bases between them. CDR3 length equals 13 residues. This chain's CDR3 is CASSPYLQGGYTF. For the CDR3, the DNA is TGTGCCAGCAGCCCCTACCTCCAGGGCGGCTACACCTTC.

The CDR3 DNA reads TGTGCCAGCAGCTTGCTACAGGGCTACGAGCAGTACTTC. Amino acids: CASSLLQGYEQYF. V is TRBV5-4 and J is TRBJ2-7; possibly TRBD1 for D (6 bases). The CDR3 consists of 13 residues. V lost 1 base and J 3 bases, leaving 8 bases between the germline ends. Germline CDR1 reads SGHNT; CDR2 reads YYREEE (reference sequence).

The gene calls are TRBV27 and TRBJ1-1, with D unresolved. The CDR3 is 13 amino acids. Per the germline V gene, CDR1 is MNHEY and CDR2 is SMNVEV (reference sequence). V gave up 0 bases and J gave up 8 bases, with 10 bases separating them. The CDR3 region has the DNA TGTGCCAGCAGTTTATCGCTAGGACTGGAAGCTTTCTTT. It is translated as CASSLSLGLEAFF.

This chain joins TRBV6-5 and TRBJ2-3; D might be TRBD2 (6 bases). Trimming removed 4 bases from V and 1 base from J, with 9 bases in between. CDR1 MNHEY and CDR2 SVGAGI come from the germline V gene. The CDR3 has 14 amino acids. The CDR3 DNA follows: TGTGCCAGCAGTTGGAGGAGGGGCACAGATACGCAGTATTTT. Its protein product is CASSWRRGTDTQYF.

Note on this clone: At one end, the junction sequence differs from germline, possibly due to a read error. The chain is built from TRBV7-7 and TRBJ2-1; tentatively, D is TRBD1 (6 bases). The CDR3 runs to 16 residues. Germline CDR1 and CDR2: SSHAT and FNYEAQ (reference sequence). The CDR3 DNA follows: TGTGCTAGCAGCTTAGCGTACGACAGGTCGGTCAATGAGCAGTTCTTC. It codes for CASSLAYDRSVNEQFF.

The chain carries TRBV7-9 and TRBJ2-2, with 9 bases aligning to TRBD2. Losses at the gene ends were 1 base for V and 2 bases for J; bases not matched to a gene: 5. The CDR3 has 17 residues. The germline CDR1 and CDR2 sequences are SEHNR and FQNEAQ (reference sequence). CDR3: CASSLGLADFNTGELFF. The CDR3 coding sequence is TGTGCCAGCAGCTTAGGACTAGCGGACTTTAACACCGGGGAGCTGTTTTTT. The whole variable domain, remainder taken from reference TRBV7-9 and TRBJ2-2, is DTGVSQNPRHKITKRGQNVTFRCDPISEHNRLYWYRQTLGQGPEFLTYFQNEAQLEKSRLLSDRFSAERPKGSFSTLEIQRTEQGDSAMYLCASSLGLADFNTGELFFGEGSRLTVL.

Here the CDR3 DNA reads TGTGCCAGCAGGGGACAGGAGGGTGAAAAACTGTTTTTT. It codes for CASRGQEGEKLFF. The chain joins TRBV6-5 to TRBJ1-4, with TRBD1 matching over 8 bases. The J segment lost 7 bases and the V segment lost 6 bases, leaving 4 bases of the junction unmatched. The CDR3 has 13 residues. Germline V lookup: CDR1 MNHEY, CDR2 SVGAGI.